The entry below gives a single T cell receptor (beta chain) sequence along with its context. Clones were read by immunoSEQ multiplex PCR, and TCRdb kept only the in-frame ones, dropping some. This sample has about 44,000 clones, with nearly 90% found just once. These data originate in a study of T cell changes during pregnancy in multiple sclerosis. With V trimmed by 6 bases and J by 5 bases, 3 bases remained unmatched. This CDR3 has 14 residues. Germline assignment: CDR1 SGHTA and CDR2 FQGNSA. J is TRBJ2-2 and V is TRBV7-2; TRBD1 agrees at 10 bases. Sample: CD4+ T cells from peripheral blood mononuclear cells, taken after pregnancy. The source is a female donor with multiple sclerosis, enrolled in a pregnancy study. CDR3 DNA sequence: TGTGCCAGCAGGAGGACAGGGGGAACCGGGGAGCTGTTTTTT. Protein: CASRRTGGTGELFF. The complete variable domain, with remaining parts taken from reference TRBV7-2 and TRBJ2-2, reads GAGVSQSPSNKVTEKGKDVELRCDPISGHTALYWYRQSLGQGLEFLIYFQGNSAPDKSGLPSDRFSAERTGGSVSTLTIQRTQQEDSAVYLCASRRTGGTGELFFGEGSRLTVL.